Presented here are 15 T cell receptor beta chains from one specimen sequenced in a study of metastatic and nonmetastatic thyroid tumors. TCRdb reprocessed the PCR reads using MiXCR. The sample has approximately 20,000 clones; roughly 36% are singletons. No treatment of any kind had been given to any patient before thyroid surgery. Input material: tumor tissue. These receptors were taken from a male donor with papillary thyroid cancer or a benign thyroid nodule (not recorded which). Some clones in this sample may be carry-over from other donors' samples.

The chain couples TRBV6-1 to TRBJ1-6; no clear D gene. This CDR3 spans 13 amino acids. V lost 10 bases and J lost 5, with 12 bases in between. The germline V gene encodes CDR1 MNHNS and CDR2 SASEGT. CDR3 coding DNA: TGTGCCACCGCCTTGACTCATAATTCACCCCTCCACTTT. Its translation: CATALTHNSPLHF.

This sequence joins TRBV28 and TRBJ1-1; 10 nucleotides match TRBD1. V gave up 10 bases and J gave up 10 bases; unmatched junction bases: 12. The CDR3 runs to 13 residues. Looked up from germline, CDR1 is MDHEN and CDR2 is SYDVKM. The CDR3 here is CATGVYDRGLAFF. CDR3 in DNA: TGTGCCACCGGAGTTTATGACAGGGGGCTAGCTTTCTTT. The full variable domain, with the rest looked up from reference TRBV28 and TRBJ1-1, is DVKVTQSSRYLVKRTGEKVFLECVQDMDHENMFWYRQDPGLGLRLIYFSYDVKMKEKGDIPEGYSVSREKKERFSLILESASTNQTSMYLCATGVYDRGLAFFGQGTRLTVV.

Of note for this clone: This is likely a read error, given that the CDR3 carries no conserved phenylalanine or tryptophan at its end. The chain combines TRBV12-3 or TRBV12-4 with TRBJ1-2, with D hard to call. The length of the CDR3 is 13 residues. The V end was cut by 1 base, the J end by 6 bases, with 9 bases between. CDR3 in amino acids: CASSLDGQNGYTL. Here the CDR3 DNA reads TGTGCCAGCAGTTTAGATGGGCAGAATGGCTACACCTTG.

This clone came up a few times. The DNA of the CDR3 is TGTGCCAGCAGGCGGGGGGGACAAGGCTACGAGCAGTACTTC. Translation gives CASRRGGQGYEQYF. The V gene is TRBV6-1, the J gene TRBJ2-7; 9 positions agree with TRBD2. The junction had 6 bases not matched to a gene; V was cut back by 6 bases and J by 3 bases. The CDR3 has 14 residues. CDR1 is MNHNS, CDR2 SASEGT, per germline.

Points on this clone: A much larger clone is a single base away; this may be a read error. The rearrangement joins TRBV29-1 to TRBJ1-1; D gene unclear. Germline V gene lookup returns CDR1 SQVTM and CDR2 ANQGSEA. The CDR3 sequence is 12 residues long. The V end was cut by 7 bases, the J end by 4 bases, with 13 bases between. As DNA, the CDR3 is TGCAGCGCCCGCGAGTGCCGCACTGAAGCTTTCTTT. Translation gives CSARECRTEAFF.

This clone appeared many times. V usage is TRBV30 and J usage is TRBJ2-4; 13 bases are a match to TRBD2. The CDR3 consists of 20 residues. Per the germline V gene, CDR1 is GTSNPN and CDR2 is SVGIG (reference sequence). V was pared by 0 bases and J by 1 base, with 12 bases of the junction left unmatched. The CDR3 region is CAWSVRLAGGGGRAKNIQYF. DNA for the CDR3: TGTGCCTGGAGTGTCCGACTAGCGGGGGGAGGGGGACGGGCCAAAAACATTCAGTACTTC.

Only a few counts were recorded for this clone. The J gene is TRBJ1-3, the V gene TRBV28; tentative D call: TRBD1 (5 bases). CDR1 is MDHEN, CDR2 SYDVKM, per germline. The length of the CDR3 is 17 residues. Trimming shortened V by 2 bases and J by 0 bases, and 14 bases separated the two germline ends. CDR3 in DNA: TGTGCCAGCAGTTTAGTCTCGGGACTTCCCTCTGGAAACACCATATATTTT. Amino acids: CASSLVSGLPSGNTIYF.

The chain recombines TRBV18 with TRBJ2-1; 7 bases agree with TRBD2. The CDR3 consists of 16 residues. V lost 1 base and J lost 0; bases outside the gene matches: 3. Germline lookup yields CDR1 KGHSH and CDR2 LQKENI. Here the CDR3 reads CASSPQTGGSYNEQFF. As DNA, the CDR3 is TGTGCCAGCTCACCACAGACGGGGGGCTCCTACAATGAGCAGTTCTTC.

This clone was picked up one time. At one end, the junction sequence differs from germline, possibly due to a read error. This sequence joins TRBV27 and TRBJ1-6, with unresolved D. This CDR3 region has 14 residues. The germline CDR1 and CDR2 sequences are MNHEY and SMNVEV (reference sequence). For the CDR3, the DNA is TGTGGCAGCAGTTTACAGTTAGTCGGTGCACCCCTCCACTTT. Its translation: CGSSLQLVGAPLHF.

The V call is TRBV5-1, the J call TRBJ1-1, with D hard to call. This CDR3 is 16 amino acids long. Trimming took off 3 bases at V and 6 bases at J, with 21 bases between the two ends. CDR1 is SGHRS and CDR2 is YFSETQ in the germline V gene. The CDR3 DNA is TGCGCCAGCAGCTACGGGATACTCCAAGGTGGGCCTGAAGCTTTCTTT. It is translated as CASSYGILQGGPEAFF.

Only a few counts were recorded for this clone. The rearrangement uses TRBV28 and TRBJ2-7, with D hard to call. Germline loops: CDR1 MDHEN, CDR2 SYDVKM. The V end lost 1 base, the J end lost 3 bases, and 7 bases lay between the germline ends. The length of the CDR3 is 13 residues. Here the CDR3 DNA reads TGTGCCAGCAGTTTATACGGGTTCTACGAGCAGTACTTC. It translates to CASSLYGFYEQYF. The variable domain in full, completed from reference TRBV28 and TRBJ2-7, reads DVKVTQSSRYLVKRTGEKVFLECVQDMDHENMFWYRQDPGLGLRLIYFSYDVKMKEKGDIPEGYSVSREKKERFSLILESASTNQTSMYLCASSLYGFYEQYFGPGTRLTVT.

The V call is TRBV28, the J call TRBJ1-2; D remains unclear. V was trimmed by 8 bases and J by 1 base, leaving 20 bases between them. This CDR3 spans 16 amino acids. CDR1 MDHEN and CDR2 SYDVKM come from the germline V gene. The CDR3 coding sequence is TGTGCCAGCTCTCCACCGGACCTCAGGATTAACTATGGCTACACCTTC. This translates into CASSPPDLRINYGYTF.

In its sample, this clone was seen a few times. The chain couples TRBV6-1 to TRBJ1-1; TRBD1 matches at 8 bases. J was trimmed by 0 bases and V by 6 bases; bases with no gene match: 6. Germline V CDR1 and CDR2: MNHNS, SASEGT. The CDR3 extends over 15 amino acids. CDR3 nucleotide sequence: TGTGCCAGCAGAGCTCAGGGGGCCATGAACACTGAAGCTTTCTTT. Its protein product is CASRAQGAMNTEAFF.

V gene TRBV20-1 combines with J gene TRBJ1-6; maybe TRBD1 (5 bases). V was trimmed by 0 bases and J by 9 bases, leaving 15 bases between them. This CDR3 contains 15 residues. Per the germline V gene, CDR1 is DFQATT and CDR2 is SNEGSKA (reference sequence). The CDR3 nucleotides read TGCAGTGCTAGAGATAGGGGCAGGGATTCTTCACCCCTCCACTTT. Protein product: CSARDRGRDSSPLHF.

In its sample, this clone was seen once. This chain connects TRBV4-2 to TRBJ2-7; D gene unclear. CDR1 and CDR2 from the germline V gene are LGHNA and YNFKEQ. This CDR3 spans 16 amino acids. The germline V and J ends were trimmed by 1 base and 2 bases, with 15 bases remaining between them. DNA of the CDR3: TGTGCCAGCAGCCAAGCCGGTGGCGTTCCAACCTACGAGCAGTACTTC. Amino acids: CASSQAGGVPTYEQYF.